One and the same sample provided the 5 T cell receptor beta chains below, sequenced in a study of blood T cell repertoires in COVID-19. Sequencing used immunoSEQ multiplex PCR; TCRdb keeps in-frame clones, though not all of them. The sample shows 98,000 or so clones, around 82% of them seen only once. Sequenced: peripheral blood. These receptors originate from a man between 60 and 75 years old with acute or convalescent COVID-19.

A word on this clone: Within the sample, other DNA sequences also encode this same CDR3. V usage is TRBV18 and J usage is TRBJ1-1; 7 nucleotides line up with TRBD1. The CDR3 length is 14 residues. CDR1 is KGHSH, CDR2 LQKENI, per germline. Germline trimming cut 6 bases from V and 0 bases from J; bases unmatched to any gene: 4. In DNA form, the CDR3 reads TGTGCCAGCTCCCAAACAGGGGTGAACACTGAAGCTTTCTTT. Its translation: CASSQTGVNTEAFF. The full variable domain, rest sourced from reference TRBV18 and TRBJ1-1, is NAGVMQNPRHLVRRRGQEARLRCSPMKGHSHVYWYRQLPEEGLKFMVYLQKENIIDESGMPKERFSAEFPKEGPSILRIQQVVRGDSAAYFCASSQTGVNTEAFFGQGTRLTVV.

This chain uses TRBV28 with TRBJ2-1, with 11 positions matching TRBD2. After removal of 6 bases from V and 4 bases from J, the junction contained 8 bases not matched to a gene. Germline V lookup: CDR1 MDHEN, CDR2 SYDVKM. The CDR3 loop spans 16 amino acids. This CDR3 reads CASRFRRLAGYNEQFF. In nucleotides, the CDR3 is TGTGCCAGCAGGTTTAGGAGACTAGCGGGGTACAATGAGCAGTTCTTC.

CDR3 amino acids: CASSGQGGANVLTF. CDR3 DNA sequence: TGTGCCAGCAGTGGACAGGGTGGGGCCAACGTCCTGACTTTC. V gene TRBV6-4 combines with J gene TRBJ2-6, with 7 bases matching TRBD1. In germline, CDR1 is MRHNA, CDR2 SNTAGT. The trim removed 4 bases at V and 3 bases at J, leaving 0 bases unmatched. This CDR3 is 14 amino acids long.

The gene calls are TRBV19 and TRBJ1-2; no firm D call. CDR1 is LNHDA and CDR2 is SQIVND in the germline V gene (reference sequence). There are 15 residues in the CDR3. Trimming took off 3 bases at V and 2 bases at J, with 13 bases between the two ends. The CDR3 region has the DNA TGTGCCAGTAGTATGTATATACAGAGAAACTATGGCTACACCTTC. Translating gives CASSMYIQRNYGYTF.

This clone was counted a few times. J is TRBJ2-2 and V is TRBV7-3, with TRBD1 matching over 8 bases. The CDR3 sequence is 15 residues long. Unmatched junction bases numbered 6, after V lost 5 bases and J lost 4 bases. CDR1 and CDR2 (germline): SGHTA, FQGTGA. For the CDR3, the DNA is TGTGCCAGCAGCAGGACAGGGACTCTCACCGGGGAGCTGTTTTTT. The encoded protein is CASSRTGTLTGELFF.